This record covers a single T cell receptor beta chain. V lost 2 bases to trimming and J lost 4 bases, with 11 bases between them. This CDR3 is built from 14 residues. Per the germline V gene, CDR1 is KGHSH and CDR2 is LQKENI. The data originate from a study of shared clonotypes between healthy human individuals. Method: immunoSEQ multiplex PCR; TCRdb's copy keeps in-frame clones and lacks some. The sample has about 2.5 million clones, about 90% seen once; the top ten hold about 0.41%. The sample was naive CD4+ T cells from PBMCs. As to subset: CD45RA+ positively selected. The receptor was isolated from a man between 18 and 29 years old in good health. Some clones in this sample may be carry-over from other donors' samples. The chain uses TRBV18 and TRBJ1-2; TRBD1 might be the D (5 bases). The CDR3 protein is CASSPDRQIYGYTF. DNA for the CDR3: TGTGCCAGCTCACCAGATAGACAGATCTATGGCTACACCTTC.